One and the same sample provided the 25 T cell receptor beta chains below, sequenced in a study of T-cell memory formation after mild COVID-19. TCRdb itself ran the 5' RACE reads through MiXCR, one entry per CDR3 protein. The sample includes a few hundred thousand distinct CDR3 sequences, around 27% of them seen just once. Sequencing used PBMCs or a T cell subset sorted from them (not recorded which). The receptors stem from an adult woman who had mild COVID-19 (a few samples of this study predate the infection). Cell type and time point are not known.

Only one count was recorded for this clonotype. The V call is TRBV15, the J call TRBJ2-1, with no clear D. CDR3 size: 20 residues. Germline V gives CDR1 LNHNV, CDR2 YYDKDF (reference sequence). With 1 base removed from V and 0 bases from J, the gap between germline ends came to 22 bases. The CDR3 nucleotides are TGTGCCACCAGCAGAGGGGCTCCCTGGAGCCAATTATACTCCTACAATGAGCAGTTCTTC. The encoded protein is CATSRGAPWSQLYSYNEQFF.

This clonotype appeared many times. This rearrangement joins TRBV7-9 to TRBJ2-7; 8 nucleotides agree with TRBD1. CDR1 SEHNR and CDR2 FQNEAQ come from the germline V gene (reference sequence). V dropped 4 bases and J dropped 2; count of bases not matched to a gene: 7. The CDR3 sequence is 15 residues long. The CDR3 here is CASSYRQGSPYEQYF. CDR3 bases: TGTGCCAGCAGCTACCGACAGGGGTCTCCCTACGAGCAGTACTTC.

This clonotype was seen a few times. The CDR3 reads CATSDPGTSGSFTDTQYF. The CDR3 DNA reads as TGTGCCACCAGTGACCCTGGGACTAGCGGGAGCTTCACAGATACGCAGTATTTT. The rearrangement joins TRBV24-1 to TRBJ2-3, with 14 bases lining up with TRBD2. The germline gives CDR1 KGHDR, CDR2 SFDVKD. The CDR3 covers 18 residues. Germline trimming cut 4 bases from V and 2 bases from J; bases unmatched to any gene: 7.

There are a few counts of this clonotype. The chain is built from TRBV25-1 and TRBJ2-3; D remains ambiguous. The V and J ends lost 1 base and 2 bases respectively, with 13 bases between them. CDR3 length: 16 amino acids. The germline CDR1 and CDR2 sequences are MGHDK and SYGVNS. CDR3: CASSEFVSPATDTQYF. The CDR3 region has the DNA TGTGCCAGCAGTGAATTTGTTAGCCCGGCCACAGATACGCAGTATTTT.

This clonotype was found a few times. The chain uses TRBV15 and TRBJ2-7, with TRBD2 matching over 11 bases. V shed 0 bases, J shed 5 bases, and the junction held 3 bases outside the gene matches. The germline V gene has CDR1 LNHNV and CDR2 YYDKDF (reference sequence). This CDR3 comprises 15 residues. Here the CDR3 DNA reads TGTGCCACCAGCAGAGATATAGCGGGAGGGCACGAGCAGTACTTC. As protein: CATSRDIAGGHEQYF.

This clonotype was seen only a few times. The chain links TRBV7-8 to TRBJ2-1, with TRBD2 matching over 10 bases. This CDR3 has 17 residues. The germline V gene encodes CDR1 SGHVS and CDR2 FQNEAQ. V gave up 2 bases and J gave up 0 bases; unmatched junction bases: 4. This chain's CDR3 is CASSLWASGSSYNEQFF. CDR3 sequence (DNA): TGTGCCAGCAGCTTATGGGCTAGCGGGAGCTCCTACAATGAGCAGTTCTTC.

This clonotype was counted a few times. The genes are TRBV9 and TRBJ1-2; D gene unclear. With 3 bases removed from V and 4 bases from J, the gap between germline ends came to 10 bases. Germline V lookup: CDR1 SGDLS, CDR2 YYNGEE. This CDR3 spans 13 amino acids. The CDR3 is CASSDGRSYGYTF. In DNA, the CDR3 is TGTGCCAGCAGCGATGGGCGGAGCTATGGCTACACCTTC.

V usage is TRBV20-1 and J usage is TRBJ1-1; D gene uncertain. Germline-derived CDR1 and CDR2 are DFQATT and SNEGSKA (reference sequence). The germline V and J ends were trimmed by 6 bases and 0 bases, with 5 bases remaining between them. This CDR3 is 11 amino acids long. CDR3 sequence reads: CSAEMNTEAFF. The CDR3 nucleotides are TGCAGTGCCGAGATGAACACTGAAGCTTTCTTT.

This clonotype was seen a handful of times. The V call is TRBV29-1, the J call TRBJ2-7; possibly TRBD1 for D (5 bases). CDR3 length: 15 amino acids. With 5 bases removed from V and 3 bases from J, the gap between germline ends came to 20 bases. Germline loops: CDR1 SQVTM, CDR2 ANQGSEA. Here the CDR3 DNA reads TGCAGCGTTCAGGGCACGACCCCAAACATCTACGAGCAGTACTTC. Translating gives CSVQGTTPNIYEQYF.

The CDR3 DNA is TGTGCCAGCAGCCCTGCTTCCATAACGCAGTATTTT. The encoded protein is CASSPASITQYF. The chain links TRBV14 to TRBJ2-3; D gene ambiguous. The CDR3 is 12 amino acids. Germline V CDR1 and CDR2: SGHDN, FVKESK. V lost 4 bases and J lost 9, with 11 bases in between.

This clonotype was picked up many times. This chain links TRBV6-1 with TRBJ2-2; 9 positions agree with TRBD1. J was trimmed by 2 bases and V by 9 bases; bases with no gene match: 1. The CDR3 length is 13 residues. CDR1 and CDR2 (germline): MNHNS, SASEGT. CDR3 in DNA: TGTGCCAGGGGACAGGGTAACACCGGGGAGCTGTTTTTT. Translating gives CARGQGNTGELFF.

This sequence joins TRBV12-3 or TRBV12-4 and TRBJ2-2; TRBD1 is a possible D gene (6 bases). The V end lost 5 bases, the J end lost 5 bases, and 18 bases lay between the germline ends. The length of the CDR3 is 16 residues. The CDR3 reads CASSTPGHRDTGELFF. The DNA of the CDR3 is TGTGCCAGCAGTACGCCGGGTCACAGGGATACCGGGGAGCTGTTTTTT.

The sample holds a few counts of this clonotype. V usage is TRBV30 and J usage is TRBJ2-7, with a tentative D call TRBD2 (5 bases). Trimming removed 2 bases from V and 5 bases from J, with 10 bases in between. Germline V gene data show CDR1 as GTSNPN and CDR2 as SVGIG (reference sequence). CDR3 length: 12 amino acids. The CDR3 bases are TGTGCCTGGAGTAGATACGGGGACGAGCAGTACTTC. It translates to CAWSRYGDEQYF.

The rearrangement joins TRBV11-2 to TRBJ2-2; no reliable D call. Trimming left V 5 bases short and J 1 base short, with 20 bases between. Germline loops: CDR1 SGHAT, CDR2 FQNNGV. This CDR3 region has 18 residues. The CDR3 DNA reads TGTGCCAGCAGCCCCGAAATTAGTCGGGCACTGAACACCGGGGAGCTGTTTTTT. Its translation is CASSPEISRALNTGELFF.

The chain is built from TRBV2 and TRBJ2-5; D gene ambiguous. This CDR3 is built from 12 residues. CDR1 and CDR2 (germline): SNHLY, FYNNEI. Trimming left V 2 bases short and J 5 bases short, with 6 bases between. The CDR3 nucleotides are TGTGCCAGCAGTGAATGGTCGGAGACCCAGTACTTC. Protein sequence: CASSEWSETQYF.

This clonotype was seen a handful of times. The chain is built from TRBV12-3 or TRBV12-4 and TRBJ2-5; D possibly matches TRBD1 or TRBD2 (6 bases each). The CDR3 consists of 17 residues. V gave up 5 bases and J gave up 4 bases, with 23 bases separating them. This chain's CDR3 is CASSASGPPRGVETQYF. The DNA for the CDR3 is TGTGCCAGCAGTGCTTCGGGACCCCCGAGGGGGGTAGAGACCCAGTACTTC.

This chain joins TRBV7-2 and TRBJ1-2; unclear D gene. The CDR3 has 10 amino acids. In germline, CDR1 is SGHTA, CDR2 FQGNSA. V lost 11 bases and J 5 bases, leaving 9 bases between the germline ends. CDR3 DNA sequence: TGTGCCGCGGGAAGTTATGGCTACACCTTC. This gives the protein CAAGSYGYTF.

V is TRBV25-1 and J is TRBJ2-7, with D maybe TRBD2 (5 bases). V lost 2 bases and J lost 7, with 18 bases in between. The CDR3 has 15 residues. Germline assignment: CDR1 MGHDK and CDR2 SYGVNS. The CDR3 nucleotides are TGTGCCAGCAGTGAACTCGAGTCGGAGGCGAGGGAGCAGTACTTC. It specifies CASSELESEAREQYF.

This clonotype was counted only a few times. V usage is TRBV7-2 and J usage is TRBJ2-3, with TRBD1 matching over 10 bases. Germline V gives CDR1 SGHTA, CDR2 FQGNSA. The CDR3 consists of 15 residues. Trimming removed 5 bases from V and 5 bases from J; junction bases left unmatched: 7. CDR3 residues: CASSPQGQGRDTQYF. CDR3 bases: TGTGCCAGCAGCCCACAGGGACAGGGGAGAGATACGCAGTATTTT.

This clonotype was counted a few times. The rearrangement uses TRBV7-2 and TRBJ2-4, with D perhaps TRBD2 (5 bases). Germline V lookup: CDR1 SGHTA, CDR2 FQGNSA. The CDR3 length is 16 residues. With 2 bases removed from V and 0 bases from J, the gap between germline ends came to 11 bases. DNA for the CDR3: TGTGCCAGCAGCTTACGGGGTAGTTTAGCCAAAAACATTCAGTACTTC. This translates into CASSLRGSLAKNIQYF.

This clonotype came up many times. The chain has TRBV29-1 and TRBJ2-2; possible D gene TRBD2, 5 bases. V lost 6 bases, J lost 4 bases, and 18 bases lay in between. The CDR3 is made up of 15 amino acids. Germline values: CDR1 SQVTM, CDR2 ANQGSEA. CDR3 nucleotides: TGCAGCGTAACCGGGATTCCATCAACCACCGGGGAGCTGTTTTTT. Its protein is CSVTGIPSTTGELFF.

The V and J genes are TRBV4-3 and TRBJ2-7; 12 bases align to TRBD1. From germline, CDR1 is LGHNA and CDR2 YSLEER. This CDR3 has 15 residues. J was trimmed by 2 bases and V by 5 bases; bases with no gene match: 4. CDR3 in amino acids: CASSFRDRGPYEQYF. The CDR3 region has the DNA TGCGCCAGCAGCTTCCGGGACAGGGGGCCCTACGAGCAGTACTTC.

The V gene is TRBV7-9, the J gene TRBJ2-3; 8 bases map to TRBD1. The germline V gene has CDR1 SEHNR and CDR2 FQNEAQ (reference sequence). This CDR3 has 16 residues. V trimming: 2 bases; J trimming: 2 bases; junction bases outside the gene matches: 6. CDR3 nucleotide sequence: TGTGCCAGCAGCTTAATAGCAGGGGGCCCCACAGATACGCAGTATTTT. Translation gives CASSLIAGGPTDTQYF.

This chain uses TRBV10-3 with TRBJ2-3; TRBD1 is a possible D gene (5 bases). Germline CDR1 ENHRY, CDR2 SYGVKD. V lost 8 bases to trimming and J lost 2 bases, with 11 bases between them. This CDR3 has 13 residues. CDR3 sequence: CAIQKGSTDTQYF. The CDR3 DNA is TGTGCCATCCAAAAGGGGTCCACAGATACGCAGTATTTT.

CDR3 protein: CASSLAMQRYITDTQYF. The DNA for the CDR3 is TGTGCCAGCAGCTTAGCGATGCAGCGGTACATCACAGATACGCAGTATTTT. The chain couples TRBV7-2 to TRBJ2-3; possible D gene TRBD2, 5 bases. The germline V gene has CDR1 SGHTA and CDR2 FQGNSA. With 0 bases removed from V and 2 bases from J, the gap between germline ends came to 15 bases. The CDR3 runs to 17 residues.